A selection of T cell receptor beta chains follows, all from one sample in a study of cytomegalovirus exposure and HLA in healthy donors. Assay: immunoSEQ multiplex PCR; the TCRdb copy retains only in-frame clones and omits some. The sample includes about 270,000 clones, roughly 70% of them seen just once. Sequenced: PBMCs. These receptors were taken from a female donor in good health and CMV-seronegative. Both conserved end residues are part of each CDR3. A D gene is named only where the DNA matches it firmly. The listing skips clone size in some rows; elsewhere it reads once, few, many or a size class.

j_call: TRBJ2-7; clone_size: -; d_call: TRBD2; v_call: TRBV5-4; cdr3_aa: CASSLAPQPGGRERHEQYF; cdr3_nt: TGTGCCAGCAGCTTGGCCCCTCAACCGGGCGGGAGGGAGAGACACGAGCAGTACTTC
j_call: TRBJ2-5; clone_size: -; d_call: -; v_call: TRBV6-5; cdr3_aa: CASKQLTPNQETQYF; cdr3_nt: TGTGCCAGCAAACAGTTAACGCCAAATCAAGAGACCCAGTACTTC
j_call: TRBJ1-2; clone_size: -; d_call: -; v_call: TRBV2; cdr3_aa: CASSVSRTEISGGYTF; cdr3_nt: TGTGCCAGCAGTGTATCTAGGACAGAGATTTCGGGTGGCTACACCTTC
j_call: TRBJ2-7; clone_size: -; d_call: -; v_call: TRBV28; cdr3_aa: CASSLAGSSYEQYF; cdr3_nt: TGTGCCAGCAGTTTAGCGGGAAGCTCCTACGAGCAGTACTTC
j_call: TRBJ2-1; clone_size: -; d_call: -; v_call: TRBV14; cdr3_aa: CASSAGINNEQFF; cdr3_nt: TGTGCCAGCAGCGCCGGGATCAACAATGAGCAGTTCTTC
j_call: TRBJ1-3; clone_size: -; d_call: -; v_call: TRBV6-6; cdr3_aa: CASSGTNGNTIYF; cdr3_nt: TGTGCCAGCAGCGGTACTAATGGAAACACCATATATTTT
j_call: TRBJ2-1; clone_size: -; d_call: -; v_call: TRBV19; cdr3_aa: CASSIHRLDEQFF; cdr3_nt: TGTGCCAGTAGTATACACCGACTGGATGAGCAGTTCTTC
j_call: TRBJ2-3; clone_size: -; d_call: -; v_call: TRBV5-6; cdr3_aa: CASSIDAGGGTDTQYF; cdr3_nt: TGTGCCAGCAGCATAGACGCCGGAGGTGGAACAGATACGCAGTATTTT
j_call: TRBJ2-2; clone_size: -; d_call: -; v_call: TRBV4-2; cdr3_aa: CASSPGSSTGELFF; cdr3_nt: TGTGCCAGCAGCCCTGGCAGTTCAACCGGGGAGCTGTTTTTT
j_call: TRBJ2-3; clone_size: -; d_call: TRBD2; v_call: TRBV5-4; cdr3_aa: CASSSRGRPADTQYF; cdr3_nt: TGTGCCAGCAGCTCGCGCGGGAGACCGGCAGATACGCAGTATTTT
j_call: TRBJ2-6; clone_size: -; d_call: -; v_call: TRBV28; cdr3_aa: CASSQTGSGANVLTF; cdr3_nt: TGTGCCAGCAGTCAGACAGGCTCTGGGGCCAACGTCCTGACTTTC
j_call: TRBJ2-7; clone_size: -; d_call: TRBD1; v_call: TRBV28; cdr3_aa: CASSLAAARGPEQYF; cdr3_nt: TGTGCCAGCAGTTTAGCGGCGGCGAGGGGGCCCGAGCAGTACTTC
j_call: TRBJ2-7; clone_size: -; d_call: TRBD1; v_call: TRBV5-1; cdr3_aa: CASRDRVDEQYF; cdr3_nt: TGCGCCAGCAGGGACAGGGTCGACGAGCAGTACTTC
j_call: TRBJ2-7; clone_size: -; d_call: TRBD2; v_call: TRBV27; cdr3_aa: CASSFGGSRTYEQYF; cdr3_nt: TGTGCCAGCAGTTTCGGGGGGAGCAGAACCTACGAGCAGTACTTC
j_call: TRBJ2-3; clone_size: -; d_call: -; v_call: TRBV12-2; cdr3_aa: CASRCQHLASAGGTDTQYF; cdr3_nt: TGTGCAAGTCGCTGCCAACACTTAGCCTCAGCGGGAGGCACAGATACGCAGTATTTT
j_call: TRBJ1-4; clone_size: -; d_call: -; v_call: TRBV7-9; cdr3_aa: CSSSSSQEKLFF; cdr3_nt: TGTTCCAGCAGCTCATCTCAGGAAAAACTGTTTTTT
j_call: TRBJ2-3; clone_size: -; d_call: TRBD2; v_call: TRBV6-4; cdr3_aa: CASRLAGTSTDTQYF; cdr3_nt: TGTGCCAGCAGGCTAGCGGGAACTAGCACAGATACGCAGTATTTT
j_call: TRBJ2-1; clone_size: -; d_call: -; v_call: TRBV7-2; cdr3_aa: CASSLPREAGNEQFF; cdr3_nt: TGTGCCAGCAGCTTACCGAGGGAGGCAGGGAATGAGCAGTTCTTC
j_call: TRBJ1-5; clone_size: -; d_call: -; v_call: TRBV6-1; cdr3_aa: CASSGPSRTGIHQPQHF; cdr3_nt: TGTGCCAGCAGTGGACCTTCGAGAACAGGGATCCATCAGCCCCAGCATTTT
j_call: TRBJ1-3; clone_size: few; d_call: TRBD1; v_call: TRBV6-5; cdr3_aa: CASSYGQGAGNTIYF; cdr3_nt: TGTGCCAGCAGTTACGGACAGGGGGCTGGAAACACCATATATTTT
j_call: TRBJ2-1; clone_size: once; d_call: TRBD1; v_call: TRBV10-2; cdr3_aa: CASSNRGDNEQFF; cdr3_nt: TGCGCCAGCAGTAACAGGGGTGACAATGAGCAGTTCTTC
j_call: TRBJ1-1; clone_size: -; d_call: TRBD1; v_call: TRBV7-8; cdr3_aa: CASSLVWQGVNTEAFF; cdr3_nt: TGTGCCAGCAGCTTAGTATGGCAGGGGGTGAACACTGAAGCTTTCTTT
j_call: TRBJ2-7; clone_size: -; d_call: TRBD2; v_call: TRBV28; cdr3_aa: CASTSGLAGEYEQYF; cdr3_nt: TGTGCCAGCACCTCTGGACTAGCGGGAGAGTACGAGCAGTACTTC
j_call: TRBJ1-1; clone_size: -; d_call: TRBD1; v_call: TRBV29-1; cdr3_aa: CSAGGQGEWDTEAFF; cdr3_nt: TGCAGCGCGGGTGGACAGGGGGAGTGGGACACTGAAGCTTTCTTT
j_call: TRBJ2-3; clone_size: -; d_call: TRBD2; v_call: TRBV19; cdr3_aa: CASSIPPGRETDTQYF; cdr3_nt: TGTGCCAGTAGTATCCCCCCGGGGCGGGAGACAGATACGCAGTATTTT
j_call: TRBJ1-2; clone_size: -; d_call: TRBD1; v_call: TRBV19; cdr3_aa: CASSIQGQRYDPYTF; cdr3_nt: TGTGCCAGTAGTATTCAGGGACAGCGATATGACCCCTACACCTTC
j_call: TRBJ2-5; clone_size: -; d_call: -; v_call: TRBV7-2; cdr3_aa: CASSPTQTQYF; cdr3_nt: TGTGCCAGCAGCCCCACACAGACCCAGTACTTC
j_call: TRBJ2-7; clone_size: -; d_call: -; v_call: TRBV7-9; cdr3_aa: CSGGTSSYEQYF; cdr3_nt: TGTTCCGGAGGCACTAGCTCCTACGAGCAGTACTTC
j_call: TRBJ1-1; clone_size: few; d_call: -; v_call: TRBV20-1; cdr3_aa: CSGADRTEAFF; cdr3_nt: TGCAGTGGGGCAGATCGCACTGAAGCTTTCTTT
j_call: TRBJ2-1; clone_size: -; d_call: TRBD2; v_call: TRBV10-2; cdr3_aa: CASIPGLPPSNNEQFF; cdr3_nt: TGCGCCAGTATACCGGGACTACCTCCCAGTAACAATGAGCAGTTCTTC
j_call: TRBJ2-5; clone_size: -; d_call: TRBD1; v_call: TRBV4-2; cdr3_aa: CASSLQGQETQYF; cdr3_nt: TGTGCCAGCAGCCTACAGGGGCAAGAGACCCAGTACTTC
j_call: TRBJ2-3; clone_size: -; d_call: TRBD2; v_call: TRBV7-9; cdr3_aa: CASSSGTSGLSTDTQYF; cdr3_nt: TGTGCCAGCAGCTCCGGGACTAGCGGCCTCAGCACAGATACGCAGTATTTT
j_call: TRBJ1-5; clone_size: -; d_call: -; v_call: TRBV25-1; cdr3_aa: CASGEIQGNQPQHF; cdr3_nt: TGTGCCAGCGGTGAAATCCAGGGTAATCAGCCCCAGCATTTT
j_call: TRBJ2-7; clone_size: -; d_call: -; v_call: TRBV7-2; cdr3_aa: CASSLDTGFSYEQYF; cdr3_nt: TGTGCCAGCAGCTTAGATACGGGGTTCTCCTACGAGCAGTACTTC
j_call: TRBJ2-7; clone_size: -; d_call: -; v_call: TRBV7-2; cdr3_aa: CASSLDTVTYSYEQYF; cdr3_nt: TGTGCCAGCAGCTTAGATACCGTTACCTACTCCTACGAGCAGTACTTC
j_call: TRBJ1-2; clone_size: -; d_call: TRBD1; v_call: TRBV18; cdr3_aa: CASSSPTGEDYGYTF; cdr3_nt: TGTGCCAGCTCATCTCCCACAGGGGAGGACTATGGCTACACCTTC
j_call: TRBJ2-1; clone_size: -; d_call: TRBD2; v_call: TRBV12-5; cdr3_aa: CASGKGLAGAGSYNEQFF; cdr3_nt: TGTGCTAGTGGTAAGGGACTAGCGGGAGCCGGGTCCTACAATGAGCAGTTCTTC
j_call: TRBJ2-1; clone_size: -; d_call: TRBD2; v_call: TRBV4-2; cdr3_aa: CASSRVLAGSYNEQFF; cdr3_nt: TGTGCCAGCAGCCGAGTTCTAGCGGGGTCCTACAATGAGCAGTTCTTC
j_call: TRBJ1-1; clone_size: -; d_call: -; v_call: TRBV5-1; cdr3_aa: CASSLYGKNTEAFF; cdr3_nt: TGCGCCAGCAGCTTGTACGGGAAGAACACTGAAGCTTTCTTT
j_call: TRBJ1-2; clone_size: -; d_call: -; v_call: TRBV15; cdr3_aa: CATSRARTARHYTF; cdr3_nt: TGTGCCACCAGCAGAGCGCGGACAGCTAGACACTACACCTTC
j_call: TRBJ2-1; clone_size: -; d_call: -; v_call: TRBV11-1; cdr3_aa: CASSLNRDAYEQFF; cdr3_nt: TGTGCCAGCAGCTTAAACAGGGACGCTTATGAGCAGTTCTTC
j_call: TRBJ1-4; clone_size: -; d_call: TRBD1; v_call: TRBV18; cdr3_aa: CASSPTGGYEKLFF; cdr3_nt: TGTGCCAGCTCACCGACAGGGGGCTATGAAAAACTGTTTTTT
j_call: TRBJ2-7; clone_size: -; d_call: TRBD2; v_call: TRBV5-1; cdr3_aa: CASSFLLILGVGLATYYTSYEQYF; cdr3_nt: TGCGCCAGCAGCTTTTTACTGATATTGGGCGTGGGACTAGCAACCTACTACACCTCCTACGAGCAGTACTTC
j_call: TRBJ2-7; clone_size: -; d_call: -; v_call: TRBV6-1; cdr3_aa: CASSEMGAFEEQYF; cdr3_nt: TGTGCCAGCAGTGAAATGGGGGCGTTTGAGGAGCAGTACTTC
j_call: TRBJ1-5; clone_size: -; d_call: -; v_call: TRBV28; cdr3_aa: CASIRTAVDRPQHF; cdr3_nt: TGTGCCAGCATTAGGACAGCAGTCGATCGGCCCCAGCATTTT
j_call: TRBJ2-2; clone_size: -; d_call: TRBD2; v_call: TRBV6-4; cdr3_aa: CASSGFRLADTGELFF; cdr3_nt: TGTGCCAGCAGTGGCTTTCGGCTAGCGGATACCGGGGAGCTGTTTTTT
j_call: TRBJ1-1; clone_size: -; d_call: -; v_call: TRBV11-2; cdr3_aa: CASSLTRESNTEAFF; cdr3_nt: TGTGCCAGCAGCTTAACCAGGGAATCGAACACTGAAGCTTTCTTT
j_call: TRBJ2-2; clone_size: -; d_call: TRBD2; v_call: TRBV4-1; cdr3_aa: CASSQNLAGGEGELFF; cdr3_nt: TGCGCCAGCAGCCAAAATTTAGCGGGAGGGGAGGGGGAGCTGTTTTTT
j_call: TRBJ2-1; clone_size: once; d_call: TRBD2; v_call: TRBV2; cdr3_aa: CASSEGLAGDNEQFF; cdr3_nt: TGTGCCAGCAGTGAGGGACTAGCGGGAGACAATGAGCAGTTCTTC
j_call: TRBJ2-2; clone_size: -; d_call: -; v_call: TRBV5-1; cdr3_aa: CASRLLGVSTGELFF; cdr3_nt: TGCGCCAGCAGACTTCTGGGAGTGAGTACCGGGGAGCTGTTTTTT
j_call: TRBJ2-1; clone_size: -; d_call: TRBD2; v_call: TRBV5-1; cdr3_aa: CASSLTALGGEQFF; cdr3_nt: TGCGCCAGCAGCTTGACAGCTCTGGGAGGGGAGCAGTTCTTC
j_call: TRBJ2-1; clone_size: -; d_call: -; v_call: TRBV6-5; cdr3_aa: CASSSQQGSYNEQFF; cdr3_nt: TGTGCCAGCAGTAGCCAACAGGGTTCCTACAATGAGCAGTTCTTC
j_call: TRBJ2-7; clone_size: -; d_call: TRBD1; v_call: TRBV7-9; cdr3_aa: CASSPEAGTGRFSSYEQYF; cdr3_nt: TGTGCCAGCAGCCCGGAGGCCGGGACAGGGCGCTTTAGCTCCTACGAGCAGTACTTC
j_call: TRBJ1-1; clone_size: -; d_call: TRBD1; v_call: TRBV7-9; cdr3_aa: CASSRKGQGWRTEAFF; cdr3_nt: TGTGCCAGCAGCCGAAAGGGACAGGGGTGGAGGACTGAAGCTTTCTTT
j_call: TRBJ2-1; clone_size: -; d_call: TRBD2; v_call: TRBV7-2; cdr3_aa: CASSHSGRSYNEQFF; cdr3_nt: TGTGCCAGCAGCCACAGCGGGAGATCCTACAATGAGCAGTTCTTC
j_call: TRBJ2-7; clone_size: -; d_call: TRBD1; v_call: TRBV5-1; cdr3_aa: CASSFRGRVDEQYF; cdr3_nt: TGCGCCAGCAGCTTTAGGGGGCGCGTCGACGAGCAGTACTTC
j_call: TRBJ1-3; clone_size: few; d_call: TRBD1; v_call: TRBV7-6; cdr3_aa: CASSPTPGQASSGNTIYF; cdr3_nt: TGTGCCAGCAGCCCCACCCCGGGACAGGCCTCCTCTGGAAACACCATATATTTT
j_call: TRBJ2-2; clone_size: -; d_call: -; v_call: TRBV6-6; cdr3_aa: CASSLQRNTGELFF; cdr3_nt: TGTGCCAGCAGCCTCCAGCGGAACACCGGGGAGCTGTTTTTT
j_call: TRBJ1-6; clone_size: -; d_call: -; v_call: TRBV7-2; cdr3_aa: CASSRWQSGNSPLHF; cdr3_nt: TGTGCCAGCAGCCGTTGGCAATCGGGGAATTCACCCCTCCACTTT